Ten or more counts support the clone carrying this TCR beta chain. The read ends 3 residues shy of where the CDR3 ends; the end is completed using the germline J gene. These data originate in a study of T cell clonality in common variable immunodeficiency. Trimming left V 5 bases short and J 6 bases short, with 26 bases between. Per germline, CDR1 DFQATT and CDR2 SNEGSKA (reference sequence). The CDR3 extends over 17 amino acids. TCRdb's table, derived via immunoSEQ multiplex PCR, lists solely in-frame clones and lacks some. Listed here are tens of thousands of clones without any singletons, the top ten holding approximately 5.4%.

Sequences were obtained from peripheral blood mononuclear cells. This receptor was obtained from a person aged 18 to 70 in good health. The chain couples TRBV20-1 to TRBJ1-5; maybe TRBD1 (5 bases). The CDR3 bases that were read are TGCAGTGCTCGTAAAAGCCAACTTAGGAGGGGAGCTCAGCCC. This sequence encodes CSARKSQLRRGAQP. The whole CDR3 sequence is CSARKSQLRRGAQPQHF.